This T cell receptor (beta chain) was recovered during a study of blood T cell repertoires in COVID-19. At the level of the study: Whether acute or convalescent, the COVID-19 samples came from the United States, Italy and Spain. Sources were T cells, B-cell-depleted T cells, or PBMCs; the material itself was cDNA or gDNA.

Germline CDR1 MNHEY, CDR2 SMNVEV (reference sequence). Trimming stripped 5 bases from V and 4 bases from J, with 17 bases between. The CDR3 has 15 residues. This table comes from immunoSEQ multiplex PCR, and its TCRdb copy is limited to in-frame clones, with some not included. The repertoire holds about 91,000 clones, with around 90% as singletons. The sample comprised peripheral blood. The receptor's source is a woman in her 70s with acute or convalescent COVID-19. The V gene is TRBV27, the J gene TRBJ2-5; TRBD1 is a possible D gene (6 bases). The CDR3 sequence is CASSPQVQGSETQYF. Here the CDR3 DNA reads TGTGCCAGCAGTCCGCAAGTACAGGGTTCAGAGACCCAGTACTTC.